The 13 T cell receptor beta chains presented below share a single source sample, sequenced in a study of T cell responses to AZD1222 COVID-19 vaccine. Libraries were prepared by immunoSEQ multiplex PCR; TCRdb keeps only in-frame clonotypes and omits some of them. The sample consists of about 110,000 clones, roughly 90% of them appearing once. The sample consisted of peripheral blood, taken on day 0 of AZD1222 vaccination. All receptors come from an adult in good health.

The chain uses TRBV6-5 and TRBJ1-4; D is undetermined. V lost 8 bases to trimming and J lost 11 bases, with 12 bases between them. The CDR3 is made up of 11 amino acids. Germline CDR1 is MNHEY and CDR2 is SVGAGI. The CDR3 DNA follows: TGTGCCAGCCTTCAATCTATTAAACTGTTTTTT. Its protein is CASLQSIKLFF.

The chain employs TRBV7-8 and TRBJ2-7; D gene uncertain. The germline gives CDR1 SGHVS, CDR2 FQNEAQ. V lost 6 bases to trimming and J lost 0 bases, with 9 bases between them. The CDR3 is 13 residues long. This CDR3 reads CASRDAPSYEQYF. The CDR3, as DNA: TGTGCCAGCAGGGACGCACCCTCCTACGAGCAGTACTTC.

In this sample, this clone turned up a few times. The rearrangement joins TRBV4-1 to TRBJ1-3; TRBD1 agrees at 7 bases. V shed 0 bases, J shed 8 bases, and the junction held 10 bases outside the gene matches. Germline V lookup: CDR1 MGHRA, CDR2 YSYEKL. The length of the CDR3 is 16 residues. This CDR3 is CASSQEVQGVRDTIYF. CDR3 coding DNA: TGCGCCAGCAGCCAAGAAGTCCAGGGGGTAAGGGACACCATATATTTT.

The chain uses TRBV18 and TRBJ1-1; possibly TRBD1 for D (6 bases). V lost 2 bases to trimming and J lost 1 base, with 11 bases between them. This CDR3 spans 15 amino acids. Germline V gene lookup returns CDR1 KGHSH and CDR2 LQKENI. The CDR3 nucleotides are TGTGCCAGCTCACCATCGGACAGCCGGAACACTGAAGCTTTCTTT. Its translation: CASSPSDSRNTEAFF.

The chain carries TRBV4-1 and TRBJ1-6; D may be TRBD1 (5 bases). Germline V CDR1 and CDR2: MGHRA, YSYEKL. V was trimmed by 4 bases and J by 3 bases, leaving 7 bases between them. The length of the CDR3 is 14 residues. DNA for the CDR3: TGCGCCAGCAGCCGAGGGGACTATAATTCACCCCTCCACTTT. Encoded protein: CASSRGDYNSPLHF.

This clone was counted only a few times. V is TRBV5-1 and J is TRBJ2-7; D gene unclear. The CDR3 is made up of 13 amino acids. From germline, CDR1 is SGHRS and CDR2 YFSETQ. V was trimmed by 0 bases and J by 3 bases, leaving 7 bases between them. The CDR3 is CASSLGAGYEQYF. The CDR3 nucleotides read TGCGCCAGCAGCTTGGGGGCAGGCTACGAGCAGTACTTC.

The chain links TRBV5-1 to TRBJ1-1; weak D call: TRBD1 (5 bases). Trimming removed 0 bases at V and 3 bases at J, with 12 bases between. The CDR3 length is 15 residues. The germline V gene has CDR1 SGHRS and CDR2 YFSETQ. The CDR3 DNA reads TGCGCCAGCAGCTTGGAAGGGGACGGACACACTGAAGCTTTCTTT. It codes for CASSLEGDGHTEAFF.

This chain joins TRBV13 and TRBJ1-2, with D possibly being TRBD1 (5 bases). CDR1 and CDR2 (germline): PRHDT, FYEKMQ (reference sequence). The CDR3 contains 16 residues. Trimming removed 5 bases from V and 3 bases from J, with 19 bases in between. The CDR3 sequence: CASSARDGRGYYGYTF. CDR3 nucleotide sequence: TGTGCCAGCAGCGCCCGGGACGGACGGGGATACTATGGCTACACCTTC.

This clone was seen only once. The rearrangement links TRBV6-5 to TRBJ1-1; tentatively, D is TRBD1 (5 bases). V was cut by 7 bases and J by 2 bases, with 11 bases left in between. The CDR3 covers 13 residues. Germline CDR1 and CDR2: MNHEY and SVGAGI. The CDR3, as DNA: TGTGCCAGCATGCGGACACTTAACACTGAAGCTTTCTTT. Protein sequence: CASMRTLNTEAFF.

The chain uses TRBV12-5 and TRBJ2-7, with 13 bases aligning to TRBD2. The germline V gene has CDR1 LGHNT and CDR2 FRNRAP. Germline trimming cut 7 bases from V and 2 bases from J; bases unmatched to any gene: 5. The CDR3 spans 15 residues. This CDR3 reads CASATGTSGAYEQYF. CDR3 sequence (DNA): TGTGCTAGTGCCACGGGGACTAGCGGGGCCTACGAGCAGTACTTC.

The chain has TRBV4-1 and TRBJ1-1, with D possibly matching TRBD1 (5 bases). Germline V gene sequence: CDR1 MGHRA, CDR2 YSYEKL. The CDR3 spans 15 residues. Trimming stripped 6 bases from V and 4 bases from J, with 18 bases between. Here the CDR3 reads CASRALLKTVTEAFF. The CDR3 DNA reads as TGCGCCAGCAGGGCCCTTCTAAAGACAGTCACTGAAGCTTTCTTT.

The chain couples TRBV27 to TRBJ2-7, with TRBD1 identical over 8 bases. CDR1 is MNHEY, CDR2 SMNVEV, per germline (reference sequence). After removal of 4 bases from V and 5 bases from J, the junction contained 10 bases not matched to a gene. This CDR3 comprises 15 residues. This chain's CDR3 is CASSYGQGLIHEQYF. In DNA, the CDR3 is TGTGCCAGCAGTTACGGACAGGGACTCATCCACGAGCAGTACTTC.

The chain couples TRBV9 to TRBJ1-5, with TRBD1 as a possible D gene (6 bases). The CDR3 loop spans 15 amino acids. V was shortened by 4 bases and J by 0 bases, with 11 bases between the two germline ends. Germline CDR1 SGDLS, CDR2 YYNGEE. The CDR3 coding sequence is TGTGCCAGCAGCCGTGGACAGAATAGCAATCAGCCCCAGCATTTT. Translation gives CASSRGQNSNQPQHF.